The rows below give T cell receptor beta chains drawn from one sample of a study of blood T cell repertoires in COVID-19. The data were produced by immunoSEQ multiplex PCR, yet TCRdb's version contains in-frame clones alone and is incomplete. The repertoire holds around 250,000 clones, with 90% to 95% as singletons. Material: PBMCs or T cells enriched from blood (not recorded which). The receptors here all came from a human donor in a cohort exposed to, infected with or recovered from COVID-19 (not recorded which). The donor label of this sample is uncertain. Both conserved end residues are part of each CDR3. The order of the fields is V gene, D gene, J gene, CDR3 protein. The D gene is left open where the match is weak.

v_gene: TRBV29-1; d_gene: TRBD1; j_gene: TRBJ2-1; CDR3aa: CSVDTGTGVGNEQFF
v_gene: TRBV19; d_gene: .; j_gene: TRBJ1-2; CDR3aa: CASSGSAGYGYTF
v_gene: TRBV6-2/TRBV6-3; d_gene: .; j_gene: TRBJ2-7; CDR3aa: CASSQDFTPPYEQYF
v_gene: TRBV27; d_gene: .; j_gene: TRBJ1-5; CDR3aa: CASGREGYGNQPQHF
v_gene: TRBV11-2; d_gene: .; j_gene: TRBJ1-2; CDR3aa: CASSLVPAGASLTGYTF
v_gene: TRBV11-2; d_gene: .; j_gene: TRBJ1-2; CDR3aa: CASSLDSGGFGYGYTF
v_gene: TRBV12-3/TRBV12-4; d_gene: .; j_gene: TRBJ1-2; CDR3aa: CASSLNGPYGYTF
v_gene: TRBV2; d_gene: .; j_gene: TRBJ2-2; CDR3aa: CASTGHVAGELFF
v_gene: TRBV7-3; d_gene: .; j_gene: TRBJ1-6; CDR3aa: CASSVPGAPLHF
v_gene: TRBV11-2; d_gene: .; j_gene: TRBJ1-3; CDR3aa: CASSVRDSGNTIYF